Listed here are 18 T cell receptor beta chains from one sample, sequenced in a study of blood T cell repertoires in COVID-19. Sequenced by immunoSEQ multiplex PCR; TCRdb stores in-frame clones only, minus some. This table has about 200,000 clones, roughly 81% appearing once. Source material: peripheral blood. The source is an elderly woman with acute or convalescent COVID-19.

The chain links TRBV7-2 to TRBJ1-3; TRBD1 agrees at 8 bases. Germline loops: CDR1 SGHTA, CDR2 FQGNSA. The CDR3 is made up of 16 amino acids. The junction had 8 bases not matched to a gene; V was cut back by 5 bases and J by 2 bases. The CDR3, as DNA: TGTGCCAGCAGCCCGATGCAGGGGGCCACTGGAAACACCATATATTTT. Translation gives CASSPMQGATGNTIYF.

The chain employs TRBV6-5 and TRBJ1-1; TRBD1 agrees at 10 bases. This CDR3 region has 14 residues. Germline-derived CDR1 and CDR2 are MNHEY and SVGAGI. J lost 5 bases, V lost 7 bases, and 7 bases had no gene match. In DNA form, the CDR3 reads TGTGCCAGCATCCGACAGGGGGCGCTGACTGAAGCTTTCTTT. This translates into CASIRQGALTEAFF.

The chain recombines TRBV18 with TRBJ1-4, with TRBD1 as a possible D gene (5 bases). The CDR3 extends over 12 amino acids. Germline values: CDR1 KGHSH, CDR2 LQKENI. V dropped 8 bases and J dropped 6 bases, with 10 bases sitting between them. For the CDR3, the DNA is TGTGCCAGCGCCAGGGATCATGAAAAACTGTTTTTT. Its protein product is CASARDHEKLFF.

The chain joins TRBV19 to TRBJ1-2; 8 nucleotides align to TRBD1. Unmatched junction bases numbered 9, after V lost 3 bases and J lost 0 bases. The CDR3 totals 17 residues. CDR1 is LNHDA, CDR2 SQIVND, per germline (reference sequence). This CDR3 is CASSISGAGGANYGYTF. The CDR3 bases are TGTGCCAGTAGTATTTCCGGGGCAGGGGGCGCTAACTATGGCTACACCTTC.

The chain links TRBV5-1 to TRBJ1-1, with D possibly matching TRBD1 (6 bases). CDR1 and CDR2 (germline): SGHRS, YFSETQ. Trimming removed 6 bases at V and 4 bases at J, with 16 bases between. This CDR3 is built from 14 residues. Here the CDR3 reads CASTMNWGLTEAFF. The DNA of the CDR3 is TGCGCCAGCACCATGAACTGGGGGCTCACTGAAGCTTTCTTT. The full variable domain, completed using reference TRBV5-1 and TRBJ1-1, is KAGVTQTPRYLIKTRGQQVTLSCSPISGHRSVSWYQQTPGQGLQFLFEYFSETQRNKGNFPGRFSGRQFSNSRSEMNVSTLELGDSALYLCASTMNWGLTEAFFGQGTRLTVV.

This clone was counted a few times. CDR3 in amino acids: CATSETGVNQPQHF. Here the CDR3 DNA reads TGTGCCACCAGTGAGACAGGGGTCAATCAGCCCCAGCATTTT. J is TRBJ1-5 and V is TRBV24-1, with TRBD1 matching over 8 bases. The V and J ends lost 4 bases and 3 bases, in that order; junction bases with no gene match: 1. Looked up from germline, CDR1 is KGHDR and CDR2 is SFDVKD. This CDR3 spans 14 amino acids.

The chain is built from TRBV7-8 and TRBJ1-5; 10 bases agree with TRBD1. V shed 3 bases and J 6 bases; nucleotides not matched to a gene: 5. The germline CDR1 and CDR2 sequences are SGHVS and FQNEAQ. This CDR3 is built from 15 residues. CDR3 sequence reads: CASSLTGGSGQPQHF. The CDR3 DNA reads TGTGCCAGCAGCTTGACAGGGGGCTCAGGTCAGCCCCAGCATTTT.

This clone was observed a handful of times. The chain is built from TRBV19 and TRBJ1-1; D uncertain. This CDR3 has 15 amino acids. Trimming shortened V by 5 bases and J by 8 bases, and 21 bases separated the two germline ends. The germline V gene has CDR1 LNHDA and CDR2 SQIVND (reference sequence). This CDR3 is CASSLSGLGLREAFF. The CDR3 DNA follows: TGTGCCAGTAGTCTCTCAGGCTTGGGCCTCCGAGAAGCTTTCTTT.

The rearrangement joins TRBV9 to TRBJ2-3; a possible D gene is TRBD1 (5 bases). The CDR3 is 15 residues long. The V gene's germline CDR1 is SGDLS and CDR2 YYNGEE. The V end was cut by 2 bases, the J end by 0 bases, with 10 bases between. Here the CDR3 reads CASSVWGRSTDTQYF. DNA of the CDR3: TGTGCCAGCAGCGTTTGGGGCAGGAGCACAGATACGCAGTATTTT. Filled out from reference TRBV9 and TRBJ2-3, the complete variable domain reads DSGVTQTPKHLITATGQRVTLRCSPRSGDLSVYWYQQSLDQGLQFLIQYYNGEERAKGNILERFSAQQFPDLHSELNLSSLELGDSALYFCASSVWGRSTDTQYFGPGTRLTVL.

On this clone: An end of the junction does not agree with germline; a read error may underlie this. This chain links TRBV5-1 with TRBJ1-1; D is uncertain. CDR1 is SGHRS, CDR2 YFSETQ, per germline. The CDR3 consists of 14 residues. In nucleotides, the CDR3 is TGCGCCAGCACCTTGGCTAGTATGAACACTGAAGCTTTCTTT. Translating it yields CASTLASMNTEAFF.

The genes are TRBV2 and TRBJ1-4; 8 positions agree with TRBD1. Germline V lookup: CDR1 SNHLY, CDR2 FYNNEI. The CDR3 covers 15 residues. The V gene end was trimmed by 5 bases and the J gene end by 6 bases; junction bases not matched to a gene: 8. The CDR3 region has the DNA TGTGCCAGCAGTCTTCTTGGACAGGGTTATGAAAAACTGTTTTTT. Amino acids: CASSLLGQGYEKLFF.

The chain combines TRBV5-1 with TRBJ2-2, with a possible D match to TRBD1 (6 bases). The CDR3 sequence is 14 residues long. Germline V gene lookup returns CDR1 SGHRS and CDR2 YFSETQ. Between the trimmed V and J ends, which lost 7 bases and 1 base, there was a span of 11 bases. The CDR3 is CASLPTGNTGELFF. For the CDR3, the DNA is TGCGCCAGCTTACCGACAGGGAACACCGGGGAGCTGTTTTTT.

J is TRBJ2-3 and V is TRBV5-3; tentative D call: TRBD2 (6 bases). TRBV5-3 falls under the ORF class, with uncertain function. CDR3 length: 14 amino acids. V lost 2 bases and J 3 bases, leaving 10 bases between the germline ends. CDR3 DNA: TGTGCCAGAAGCTTCGGGAGCTGGACAGATACGCAGTATTTT. Its translation: CARSFGSWTDTQYF.

The genes are TRBV19 and TRBJ2-3, with D possibly TRBD1 on 6 matching bases. This CDR3 comprises 15 residues. V dropped 3 bases and J dropped 2 bases, with 12 bases sitting between them. Germline-derived CDR1 and CDR2 are LNHDA and SQIVND (reference sequence). The CDR3 DNA reads TGTGCCAGTAGTATGGACAGAGGATACACAGATACGCAGTATTTT. It is translated as CASSMDRGYTDTQYF.

The genes are TRBV7-3 and TRBJ2-1; D is unclear. The CDR3 spans 13 residues. The ends were cut back, 3 bases at V and 7 bases at J, with 10 bases in the middle. CDR1 and CDR2 from the germline V gene are SGHTA and FQGTGA. The CDR3: CASSLLEWNEQFF. CDR3 bases: TGTGCCAGCAGCTTGCTGGAGTGGAATGAGCAGTTCTTC.

The V and J genes are TRBV15 and TRBJ2-2; 12 bases are a match to TRBD2. Looked up from germline, CDR1 is LNHNV and CDR2 is YYDKDF (reference sequence). Germline trimming cut 3 bases from V and 9 bases from J; bases unmatched to any gene: 11. The CDR3 length is 17 residues. CDR3 bases: TGTGCCACCAGCAGGGGGCAGCTAGCGGGAGGGCCGTGGGAGCTGTTTTTT. Amino acid sequence: CATSRGQLAGGPWELFF.

The J gene is TRBJ1-2, the V gene TRBV11-2, with no clear D. This CDR3 has 14 amino acids. CDR1 is SGHAT, CDR2 FQNNGV, per germline. The ends were cut back, 5 bases at V and 4 bases at J, with 14 bases in the middle. CDR3 sequence reads: CASSPTLIGYGYTF. The CDR3 coding sequence is TGTGCCAGCAGCCCTACCCTTATTGGCTATGGCTACACCTTC. Together with reference TRBV11-2 and TRBJ1-2, the CDR3 gives the full variable domain: EAGVAQSPRYKIIEKRQSVAFWCNPISGHATLYWYQQILGQGPKLLIQFQNNGVVDDSQLPKDRFSAERLKGVDSTLKIQPAKLEDSAVYLCASSPTLIGYGYTFGSGTRLTVV.

The V gene is TRBV5-3, the J gene TRBJ1-2, with 7 positions matching TRBD1. TRBV5-3 is assigned to the ORF class and has an uncertain function. V lost 5 bases and J lost 0; bases outside the gene matches: 7. The CDR3 has 15 amino acids. CDR3 DNA sequence: TGTGCCAGAAGTCCCGACGGGACAGCTAACTATGGCTACACCTTC. Protein: CARSPDGTANYGYTF.